This TCR beta chain was captured by sequencing in a study of lymphopenia after photon versus proton radiotherapy. Study-wide findings and caveats: Authors raise, but do not show, better survival with proton therapy.

Assay used: immunoSEQ multiplex PCR; TCRdb lists only in-frame clones, some missing. The sample has tens of thousands of clones, about 86% seen once; the top ten hold 10%. As concerns this clone: Antigen specificity is unknown.

There are 13 residues in the CDR3. V was trimmed by 8 bases and J by 5 bases, leaving 10 bases between them. Germline-derived CDR1 and CDR2 are WNHNN and SYGVQD (reference sequence). V and J are TRBV10-1 and TRBJ1-6, with unresolved D. This receptor was taken from a woman in her 70s with pancreatic cancer. Some clones in this sample may be carry-over from other donors' samples. Here the sequenced sample was peripheral blood, taken from a patient treated with proton-based radiotherapy. CDR3 bases: TGCGCCAGCTCCGTGGACCATAATTCACCCCTCCACTTT. Encoded protein: CASSVDHNSPLHF.